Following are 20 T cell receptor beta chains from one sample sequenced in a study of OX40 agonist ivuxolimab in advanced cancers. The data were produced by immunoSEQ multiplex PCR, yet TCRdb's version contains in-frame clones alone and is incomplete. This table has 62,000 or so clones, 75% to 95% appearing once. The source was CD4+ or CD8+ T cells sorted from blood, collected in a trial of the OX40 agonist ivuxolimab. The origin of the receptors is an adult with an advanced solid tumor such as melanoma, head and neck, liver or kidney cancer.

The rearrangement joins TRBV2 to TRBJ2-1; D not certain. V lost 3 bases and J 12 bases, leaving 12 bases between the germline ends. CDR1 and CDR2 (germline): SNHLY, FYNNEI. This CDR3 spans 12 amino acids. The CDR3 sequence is CASSEFWGRQFF. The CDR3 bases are TGTGCCAGCAGTGAGTTCTGGGGTAGGCAGTTCTTC.

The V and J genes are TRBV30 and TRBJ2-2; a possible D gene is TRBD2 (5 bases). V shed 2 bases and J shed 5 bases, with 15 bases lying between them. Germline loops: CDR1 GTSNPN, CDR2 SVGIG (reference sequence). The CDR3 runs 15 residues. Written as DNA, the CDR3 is TGTGCCTGGAGTCAGTTAGCGACTTCAACCGGGGAGCTGTTTTTT. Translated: CAWSQLATSTGELFF.

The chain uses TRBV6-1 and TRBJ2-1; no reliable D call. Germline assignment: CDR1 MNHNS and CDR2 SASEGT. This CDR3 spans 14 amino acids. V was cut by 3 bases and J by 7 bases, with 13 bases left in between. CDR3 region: CASSEAATLNEQFF. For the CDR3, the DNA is TGTGCCAGCAGTGAGGCGGCTACCTTAAATGAGCAGTTCTTC.

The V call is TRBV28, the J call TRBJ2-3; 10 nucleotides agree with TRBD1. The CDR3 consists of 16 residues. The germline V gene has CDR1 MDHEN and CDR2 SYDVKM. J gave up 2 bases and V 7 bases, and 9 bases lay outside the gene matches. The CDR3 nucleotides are TGTGCCAGCACACCGATAGGGACAGGGGTCACAGATACGCAGTATTTT. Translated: CASTPIGTGVTDTQYF.

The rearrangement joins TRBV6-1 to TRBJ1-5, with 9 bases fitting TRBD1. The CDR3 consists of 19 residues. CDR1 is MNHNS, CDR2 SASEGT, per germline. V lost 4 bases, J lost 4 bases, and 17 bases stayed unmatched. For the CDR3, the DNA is TGTGCCAGCAGTGCAAGCCGCCAAGGGGGACAGGGTTTAAATCAGCCCCAGCATTTT. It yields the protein CASSASRQGGQGLNQPQHF.

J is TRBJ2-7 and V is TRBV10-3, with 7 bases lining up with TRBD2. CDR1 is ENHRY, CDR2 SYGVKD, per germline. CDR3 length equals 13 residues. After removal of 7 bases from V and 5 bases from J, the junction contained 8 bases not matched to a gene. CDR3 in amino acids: CAITAGVSHEQYF. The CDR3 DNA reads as TGTGCCATCACGGCGGGAGTTTCCCACGAGCAGTACTTC.

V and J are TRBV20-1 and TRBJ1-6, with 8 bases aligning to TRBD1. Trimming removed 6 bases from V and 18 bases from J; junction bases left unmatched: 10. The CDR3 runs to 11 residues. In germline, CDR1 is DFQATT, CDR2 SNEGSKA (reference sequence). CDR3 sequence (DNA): TGCAGTGCGGGAGGGACAGGCTTGGCCCACTTT. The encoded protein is CSAGGTGLAHF.

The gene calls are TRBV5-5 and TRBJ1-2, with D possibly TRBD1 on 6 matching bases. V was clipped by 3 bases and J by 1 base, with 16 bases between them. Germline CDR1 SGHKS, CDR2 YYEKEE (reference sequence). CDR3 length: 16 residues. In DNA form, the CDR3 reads TGTGCCAGCAGCTCGAACAGGGAAATGATTAACTATGGCTACACCTTC. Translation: CASSSNREMINYGYTF.

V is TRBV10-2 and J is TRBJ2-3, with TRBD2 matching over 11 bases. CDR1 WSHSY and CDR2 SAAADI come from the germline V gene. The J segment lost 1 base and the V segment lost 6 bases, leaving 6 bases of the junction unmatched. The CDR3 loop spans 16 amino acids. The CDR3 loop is CASSRSGRVGTDTQYF. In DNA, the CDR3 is TGCGCCAGCAGCCGTAGCGGGAGGGTGGGCACAGATACGCAGTATTTT.

This CDR3 reads CASSQVSPGGETQYF. The CDR3 bases are TGCGCCAGCAGCCAAGTCTCCCCGGGGGGCGAGACCCAGTACTTC. This chain uses TRBV4-1 with TRBJ2-5; TRBD2 is a possible D gene (7 bases). From germline, CDR1 is MGHRA and CDR2 YSYEKL. The V end lost 1 base, the J end lost 5 bases, and 14 bases lay between the germline ends. The CDR3 is made up of 15 amino acids.

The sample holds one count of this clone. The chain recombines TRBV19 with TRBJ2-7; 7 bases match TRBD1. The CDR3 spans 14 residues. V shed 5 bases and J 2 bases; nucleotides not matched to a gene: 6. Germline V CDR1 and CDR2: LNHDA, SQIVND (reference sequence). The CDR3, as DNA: TGTGCCAGTAGTGCCCGGGACAGAGCCTACGAGCAGTACTTC. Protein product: CASSARDRAYEQYF.

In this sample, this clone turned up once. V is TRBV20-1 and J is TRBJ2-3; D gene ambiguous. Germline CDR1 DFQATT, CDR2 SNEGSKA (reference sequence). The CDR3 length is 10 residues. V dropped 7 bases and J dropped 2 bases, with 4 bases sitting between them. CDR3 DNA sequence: TGCAGTGGCGACACAGATACGCAGTATTTT. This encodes CSGDTDTQYF.

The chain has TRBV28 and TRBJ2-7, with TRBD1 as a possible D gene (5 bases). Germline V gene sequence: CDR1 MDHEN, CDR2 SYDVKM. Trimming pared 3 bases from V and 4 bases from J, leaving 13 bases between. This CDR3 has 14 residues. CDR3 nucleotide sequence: TGTGCCAGCAGTTTCGGCCAGGGTCGGTACGAGCAGTACTTC. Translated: CASSFGQGRYEQYF.

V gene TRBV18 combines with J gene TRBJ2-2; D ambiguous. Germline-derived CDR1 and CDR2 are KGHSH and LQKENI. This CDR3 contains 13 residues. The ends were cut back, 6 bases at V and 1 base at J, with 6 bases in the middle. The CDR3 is CASSSRNTGELFF. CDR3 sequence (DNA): TGTGCCAGCTCCTCGCGGAACACCGGGGAGCTGTTTTTT.

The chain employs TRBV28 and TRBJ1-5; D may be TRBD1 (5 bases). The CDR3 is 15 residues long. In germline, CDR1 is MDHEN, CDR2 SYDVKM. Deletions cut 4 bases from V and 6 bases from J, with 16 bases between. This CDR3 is CASSWTSEGLQPQHF. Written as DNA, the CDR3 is TGTGCCAGCAGTTGGACAAGCGAGGGGCTTCAGCCCCAGCATTTT.

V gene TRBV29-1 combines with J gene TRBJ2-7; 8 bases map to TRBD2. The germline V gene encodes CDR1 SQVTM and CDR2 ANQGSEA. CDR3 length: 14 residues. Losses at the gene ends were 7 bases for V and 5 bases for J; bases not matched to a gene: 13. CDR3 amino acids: CSGRGSGSGNEQYF. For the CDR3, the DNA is TGCAGCGGGCGGGGCAGCGGGAGTGGGAACGAGCAGTACTTC.

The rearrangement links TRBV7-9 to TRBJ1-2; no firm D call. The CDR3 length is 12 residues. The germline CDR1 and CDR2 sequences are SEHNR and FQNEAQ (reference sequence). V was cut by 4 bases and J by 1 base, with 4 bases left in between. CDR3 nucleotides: TGTGCCAGCAGCTCTATTAACTATGGCTACACCTTC. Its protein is CASSSINYGYTF.

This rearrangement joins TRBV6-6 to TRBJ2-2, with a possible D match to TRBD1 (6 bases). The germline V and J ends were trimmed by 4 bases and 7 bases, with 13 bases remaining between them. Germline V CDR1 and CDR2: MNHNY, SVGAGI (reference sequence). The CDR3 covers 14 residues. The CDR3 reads CASSLSTGFGELFF. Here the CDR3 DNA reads TGTGCCAGCAGTTTATCAACAGGGTTCGGGGAGCTGTTTTTT.

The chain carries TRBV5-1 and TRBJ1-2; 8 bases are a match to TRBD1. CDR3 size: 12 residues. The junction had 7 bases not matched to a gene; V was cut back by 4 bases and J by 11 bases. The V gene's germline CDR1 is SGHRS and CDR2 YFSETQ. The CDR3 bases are TGCGCCAGCAGCCTTTTGACAGGGGAGTACACCTTC. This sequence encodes CASSLLTGEYTF.

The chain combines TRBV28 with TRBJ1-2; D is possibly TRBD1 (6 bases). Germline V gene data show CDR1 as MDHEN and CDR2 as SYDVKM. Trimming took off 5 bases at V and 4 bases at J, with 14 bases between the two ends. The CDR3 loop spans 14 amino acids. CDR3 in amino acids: CASSPQGRGYGYTF. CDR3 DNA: TGTGCCAGCAGTCCTCAGGGGAGAGGCTATGGCTACACCTTC.